These 6 T cell receptor beta chains share one sample of origin, sequenced in a study of T cell repertoires in cytomegalovirus infection. For these TCRs, the target antigens are not known. Using its own MiXCR run on the reads, TCRdb lists one record per CDR3 protein. The sample yields some 800,000 distinct CDR3 sequences, around a third seen once. Sequences were derived from cultured CD8+ T cells from PBMCs, sampled from culture after CMV antigen stimulation. These receptors were obtained from a human donor in good health (CMV status not recorded). Some clones in this sample may be carry-over from other donors' samples.

This clonotype was observed at least ten times. V is TRBV7-6 and J is TRBJ2-7; 7 nucleotides agree with TRBD1. Germline V gene sequence: CDR1 SGHVS, CDR2 FNYEAQ. This CDR3 region has 16 residues. The V segment lost 0 bases and the J segment 0 bases; nucleotides outside the gene matches: 5. The CDR3 region is CASSLAGQSHSYEQYV. CDR3 in DNA: TGTGCCAGCAGCTTAGCGGGACAGTCCCACTCCTACGAGCAGTACGTC.

This sequence joins TRBV6-6 and TRBJ1-1, with D unresolved. The CDR3 covers 13 residues. Germline V gene data show CDR1 as MNHNY and CDR2 as SVGAGI (reference sequence). Trimming removed 10 bases at V and 1 base at J, with 13 bases between. CDR3 in DNA: TGTGCCATCTCCCAGCCAAAGAACACTGAAGCTTTCTTT. It translates to CAISQPKNTEAFF.

The chain is built from TRBV12-3 or TRBV12-4 and TRBJ2-2, with a tentative D call TRBD2 (6 bases). The CDR3 totals 17 residues. V was clipped by 3 bases and J by 4 bases, with 18 bases between them. In DNA, the CDR3 is TGTGCCAGCAGTTTCGAGATTCCCGGGGGAGGCACCGGGGAGCTGTTTTTT. Its translation is CASSFEIPGGGTGELFF.

The gene calls are TRBV5-1 and TRBJ2-7, with D perhaps matching TRBD1 (5 bases). Trimming pared 0 bases from V and 2 bases from J, leaving 15 bases between. The V gene's germline CDR1 is SGHRS and CDR2 YFSETQ. The CDR3 has 16 residues. The CDR3 is CASSLALTGATYEQYF. The CDR3 DNA reads as TGCGCCAGCAGCTTGGCCCTAACAGGAGCCACCTACGAGCAGTACTTC.

This clonotype has just a few counts. The V gene is TRBV19, the J gene TRBJ1-1, with no clear D. Germline assignment: CDR1 LNHDA and CDR2 SQIVND (reference sequence). This CDR3 region has 16 residues. Trimming stripped 7 bases from V and 1 base from J, with 19 bases between. The CDR3 loop reads CASTPHPPGGNTEAFF. For the CDR3, the DNA is TGTGCCAGTACCCCTCATCCCCCGGGCGGGAACACTGAAGCTTTCTTT.

J is TRBJ1-5 and V is TRBV7-8; D is perhaps TRBD1 (5 bases). V lost 2 bases, J lost 2 bases, and 10 bases lay in between. The CDR3 is made up of 15 amino acids. CDR1 SGHVS and CDR2 FQNEAQ come from the germline V gene. The CDR3 sequence: CASSLWTSGNQPQHF. The CDR3 DNA sequence: TGTGCCAGCAGCTTATGGACATCTGGCAATCAGCCCCAGCATTTT.